These 14 T cell receptor beta chains came from one sample sequenced in a study of CD8+CD57+ T cells in acquired aplastic anemia. Template material for TCR beta VDJ and CDR3 profiling consisted of genomic DNA. MiXCR, applied by TCRdb to the reads, yields one record per CDR3 protein. There are 400,000 to 500,000 distinct CDR3 sequences in the sample; 55% to 70% occur only once, and more than 3.5% lies in the top ten. The sequenced material came from sorted CD4+, CD8+, or CD8+CD57+ T cells (not recorded which) from PBMCs. These receptors were taken from a human donor in good health, serving as a control.

In this sample, this clonotype turned up many times. This chain joins TRBV30 and TRBJ2-7; TRBD2 might be the D (7 bases). The CDR3 is made up of 13 amino acids. CDR1 is GTSNPN, CDR2 SVGIG, per germline (reference sequence). Trimming shortened V by 6 bases and J by 2 bases, and 14 bases separated the two germline ends. The CDR3 sequence: CACGRSGAYEQYF. DNA for the CDR3: TGTGCCTGCGGGAGGTCAGGGGCCTACGAGCAGTACTTC.

The chain couples TRBV7-2 to TRBJ1-1; D unclear. The CDR3 consists of 13 residues. The V gene lost 1 base and the J gene lost 13 bases, with 16 bases spanning the gap. Germline V gene data show CDR1 as SGHTA and CDR2 as FQGNSA. The CDR3, as DNA: TGTGCCAGCAGCTTAGGGATGACCACTAAAGATTTCTTT. Translating it yields CASSLGMTTKDFF.

The chain links TRBV29-1 to TRBJ1-2, with D possibly TRBD1 on 6 matching bases. Germline CDR1 and CDR2: SQVTM and ANQGSEA. CDR3 length: 11 residues. Trimming took off 6 bases at V and 8 bases at J, with 13 bases between the two ends. The CDR3 protein is CSVAGAGGYTF. CDR3 bases: TGCAGCGTAGCAGGGGCGGGGGGCTACACCTTC.

This clonotype was detected many times. The chain is built from TRBV12-3 or TRBV12-4 and TRBJ1-5; possible D gene TRBD1, 6 bases. The V and J ends lost 3 bases and 4 bases respectively, with 13 bases between them. This CDR3 has 15 amino acids. CDR3 protein: CASSFRVGGNQPQHF. The CDR3 DNA follows: TGTGCCAGCAGTTTTCGCGTAGGGGGAAATCAGCCCCAGCATTTT.

The V and J genes are TRBV10-2 and TRBJ1-1, with 10 bases fitting TRBD1. The germline V gene encodes CDR1 WSHSY and CDR2 SAAADI. Unmatched junction bases numbered 9, after V lost 7 bases and J lost 4 bases. The CDR3 runs to 15 residues. CDR3: CASNAGTGESTEAFF. The CDR3 DNA reads TGCGCCAGCAACGCCGGGACAGGGGAAAGCACTGAAGCTTTCTTT.

The chain combines TRBV20-1 with TRBJ2-1; 11 bases are a match to TRBD2. With V trimmed by 5 bases and J by 8 bases, 5 bases remained unmatched. Per germline, CDR1 DFQATT and CDR2 SNEGSKA (reference sequence). The CDR3 totals 13 residues. The CDR3 nucleotides are TGCAGTGCTGCACTAGCGGGGGCCTATGAGCAGTTCTTC. It codes for CSAALAGAYEQFF.

This sequence joins TRBV12-3 or TRBV12-4 and TRBJ2-1; tentatively, D is TRBD1 (6 bases). The CDR3 spans 17 residues. Trimming took off 1 base at V and 2 bases at J, with 15 bases between the two ends. CDR3 DNA sequence: TGTGCCAGCAGTTTAGGTTCACAGGGAATCCCCTACAATGAGCAGTTCTTC. Protein: CASSLGSQGIPYNEQFF.

About this clonotype itself: Likely a read error: the CDR3 ends without its conserved phenylalanine or tryptophan. The DNA is left out, because the CDR3 cannot be placed on it with certainty; the CDR3 is given as TCRdb lists it. J is TRBJ1-6 and V is TRBV7-2. CDR1 is SGHTA and CDR2 is FQGNSA in the germline V gene. The CDR3 comprises 13 residues, both ends counted. The CDR3 region is CASSLGDNEHLLC.

On this clonotype itself: Mismatch with germline at one junction end may stem from a read error. V and J are TRBV19 and TRBJ1-6; no clear D. Germline V gene lookup returns CDR1 LNHDA and CDR2 SQIVND (reference sequence). The CDR3 runs 14 residues. The CDR3 region has the DNA TGTGCCAGTAGTATACAGCCGCTTACCACCCCCCTCCCCTTT. Translation gives CASSIQPLTTPLPF.

The sample holds one count of this clonotype. V and J are TRBV9 and TRBJ1-1; D perhaps matches TRBD1 (5 bases). This CDR3 region has 14 residues. The germline V gene has CDR1 SGDLS and CDR2 YYNGEE. V was pared by 0 bases and J by 6 bases, with 12 bases between. This CDR3 is CASSVAGWDAEAFF. CDR3 nucleotides: TGTGCCAGCAGCGTAGCTGGGTGGGACGCTGAAGCTTTCTTT.

J is TRBJ1-2 and V is TRBV9, with D uncertain. Germline CDR1 and CDR2: SGDLS and YYNGEE. The CDR3 runs to 15 residues. V was clipped by 3 bases and J by 12 bases, with 24 bases between them. CDR3 sequence: CASSASGPDHEKHTF. For the CDR3, the DNA is TGTGCCAGCAGCGCGTCCGGGCCAGACCATGAAAAACACACCTTC.

Comment on this clonotype: One end of the junction varies from germline; a read error may be responsible. V gene TRBV19 combines with J gene TRBJ1-1; weak D call: TRBD1 (5 bases). The length of the CDR3 is 14 residues. CDR1 is LNHDA, CDR2 SQIVND, per germline (reference sequence). The chain's CDR3 is CASSTGGGDYNAQF. Here the CDR3 DNA reads TGTGCCAGTAGTACGGGCGGGGGGGACTACAATGCGCAGTTT. The complete variable domain, with remaining parts taken from reference TRBV19 and TRBJ1-1, reads DGGITQSPKYLFRKEGQNVTLSCEQNLNHDAMYWYRQDPGQGLRLIYYSQIVNDFQKGDIAEGYSVSREKKESFPLTVTSAQKNPTAFYLCASSTGGGDYNAQFGQGTRLTVV.

Concerning this clonotype itself: As the CDR3 is not closed by the conserved phenylalanine or tryptophan, this likely results from a read error. The CDR3 loop reads CASSEAGGGQETQYS. The CDR3 region has the DNA TGTGCCAGCAGTGAAGCCGGGGGGGGCCAAGAGACCCAGTACTCC. The chain links TRBV25-1 to TRBJ2-5; 8 positions match TRBD2. V trimming: 2 bases; J trimming: 1 base; junction bases outside the gene matches: 3. The CDR3 covers 15 residues. Germline V gene lookup returns CDR1 MGHDK and CDR2 SYGVNS.

This clonotype was counted at least ten times. The V gene is TRBV6-5, the J gene TRBJ1-1; D gene ambiguous. The CDR3 has 14 amino acids. In germline, CDR1 is MNHEY, CDR2 SVGAGI. V dropped 2 bases and J dropped 1 base, with 8 bases sitting between them. The CDR3: CASSYGWENTEAFF. In DNA form, the CDR3 reads TGTGCCAGCAGTTACGGTTGGGAGAACACTGAAGCTTTCTTT.